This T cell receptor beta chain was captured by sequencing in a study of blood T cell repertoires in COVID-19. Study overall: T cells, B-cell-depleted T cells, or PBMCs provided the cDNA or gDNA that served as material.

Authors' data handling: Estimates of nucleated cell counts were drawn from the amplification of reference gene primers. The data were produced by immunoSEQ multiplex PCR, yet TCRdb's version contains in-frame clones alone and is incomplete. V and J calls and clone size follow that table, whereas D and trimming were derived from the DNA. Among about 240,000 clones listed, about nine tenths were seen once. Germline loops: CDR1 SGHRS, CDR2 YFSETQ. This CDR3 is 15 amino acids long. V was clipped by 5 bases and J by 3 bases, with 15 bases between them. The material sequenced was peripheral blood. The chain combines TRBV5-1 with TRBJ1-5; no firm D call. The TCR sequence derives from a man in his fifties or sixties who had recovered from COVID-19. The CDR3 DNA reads TGCGCCAGCAGTCCCTCCCCCAGGCCCAATCAGCCCCAGCATTTT. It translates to CASSPSPRPNQPQHF.